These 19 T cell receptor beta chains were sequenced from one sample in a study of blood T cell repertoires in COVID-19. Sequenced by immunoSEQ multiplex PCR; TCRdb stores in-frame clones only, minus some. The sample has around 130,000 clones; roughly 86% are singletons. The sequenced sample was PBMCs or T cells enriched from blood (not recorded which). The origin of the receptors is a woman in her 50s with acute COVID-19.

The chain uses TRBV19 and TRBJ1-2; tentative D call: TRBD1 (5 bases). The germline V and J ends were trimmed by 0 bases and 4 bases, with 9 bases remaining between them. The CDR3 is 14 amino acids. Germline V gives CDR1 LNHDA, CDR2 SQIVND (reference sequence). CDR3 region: CASSIDQGGYGYTF. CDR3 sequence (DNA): TGTGCCAGTAGTATAGATCAGGGCGGCTATGGCTACACCTTC.

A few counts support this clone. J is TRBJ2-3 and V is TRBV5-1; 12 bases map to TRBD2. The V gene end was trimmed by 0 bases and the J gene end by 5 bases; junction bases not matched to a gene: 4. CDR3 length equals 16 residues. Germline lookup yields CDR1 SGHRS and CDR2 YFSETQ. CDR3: CASSLGTSGRIDTQYF. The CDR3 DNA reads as TGCGCCAGCAGCTTGGGAACTAGCGGGAGGATAGATACGCAGTATTTT.

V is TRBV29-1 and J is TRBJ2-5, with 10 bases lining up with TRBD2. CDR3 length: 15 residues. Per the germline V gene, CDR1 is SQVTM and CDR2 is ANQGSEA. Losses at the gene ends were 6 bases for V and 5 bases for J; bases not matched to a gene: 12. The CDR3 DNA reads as TGCAGCGTAAGGCAGGCTAGCGGGAGACCCGAGACCCAGTACTTC. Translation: CSVRQASGRPETQYF.

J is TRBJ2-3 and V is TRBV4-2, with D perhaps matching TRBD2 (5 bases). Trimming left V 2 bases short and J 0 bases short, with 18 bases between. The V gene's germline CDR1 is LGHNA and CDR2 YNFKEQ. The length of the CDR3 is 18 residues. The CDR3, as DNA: TGTGCCAGCAGCCAACAACGGGAAGGCCAGAGAAGCACAGATACGCAGTATTTT. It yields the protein CASSQQREGQRSTDTQYF.

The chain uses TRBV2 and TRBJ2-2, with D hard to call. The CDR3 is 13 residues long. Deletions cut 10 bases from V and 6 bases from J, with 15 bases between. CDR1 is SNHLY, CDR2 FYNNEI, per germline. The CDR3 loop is CATSLPGPGELFF. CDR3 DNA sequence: TGTGCCACCTCCCTCCCGGGTCCCGGGGAGCTGTTTTTT.

This CDR3 reads CASSLSHRGREGEEQYF. The CDR3 DNA follows: TGTGCCAGCAGTTTATCCCATCGGGGGCGGGAGGGGGAAGAGCAGTACTTC. The V and J genes are TRBV27 and TRBJ2-7; 9 bases map to TRBD2. Per the germline V gene, CDR1 is MNHEY and CDR2 is SMNVEV (reference sequence). The CDR3 is 17 amino acids. Losses at the gene ends were 0 bases for V and 7 bases for J; bases not matched to a gene: 13.

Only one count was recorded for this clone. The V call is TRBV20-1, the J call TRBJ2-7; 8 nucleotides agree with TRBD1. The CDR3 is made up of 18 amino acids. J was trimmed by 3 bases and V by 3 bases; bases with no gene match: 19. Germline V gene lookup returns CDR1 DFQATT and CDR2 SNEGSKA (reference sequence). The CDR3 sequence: CSASGPRPIQGDRYEQYF. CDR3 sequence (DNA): TGCAGTGCTAGTGGCCCCCGGCCGATACAGGGGGATCGCTACGAGCAGTACTTC.

The CDR3 DNA reads as TGTGCCAGCAGCCTTGACGGACAGGGAGTCTATGGCTACACCTTC. Its protein is CASSLDGQGVYGYTF. This sequence joins TRBV11-2 and TRBJ1-2, with TRBD1 matching 8 bases. There are 15 residues in the CDR3. CDR1 is SGHAT and CDR2 is FQNNGV in the germline V gene. Trimming at V came to 5 bases and at J to 4 bases, leaving 9 bases not matched to a gene.

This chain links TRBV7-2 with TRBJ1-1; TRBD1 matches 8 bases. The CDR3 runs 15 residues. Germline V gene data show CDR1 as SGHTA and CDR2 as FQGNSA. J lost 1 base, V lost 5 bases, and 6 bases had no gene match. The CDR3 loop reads CASSVGQGSNTEAFF. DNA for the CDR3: TGTGCCAGCAGCGTCGGACAGGGATCGAACACTGAAGCTTTCTTT.

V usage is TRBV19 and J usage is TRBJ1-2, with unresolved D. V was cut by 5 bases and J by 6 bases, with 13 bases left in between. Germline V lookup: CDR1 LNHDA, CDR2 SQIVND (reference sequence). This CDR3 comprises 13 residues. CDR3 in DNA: TGTGCCAGTAGTCAAGGCCGACGGGATGGCTACACCTTC. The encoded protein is CASSQGRRDGYTF.

As DNA, the CDR3 is TGTGCCAGTAGTATCCTGACAGGGATGAACACTGAAGCTTTCTTT. Translating gives CASSILTGMNTEAFF. The chain uses TRBV19 and TRBJ1-1, with 7 bases aligning to TRBD1. Germline loops: CDR1 LNHDA, CDR2 SQIVND (reference sequence). The CDR3 is made up of 15 amino acids. Trimming cost V 3 bases and J 0 bases; bases outside gene matches: 4.

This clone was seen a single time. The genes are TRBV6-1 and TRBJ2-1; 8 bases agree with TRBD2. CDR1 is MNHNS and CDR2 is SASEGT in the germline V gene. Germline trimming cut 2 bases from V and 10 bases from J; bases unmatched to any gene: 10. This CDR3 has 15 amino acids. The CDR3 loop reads CASSELHGRGWEQFF. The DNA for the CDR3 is TGTGCCAGCAGTGAACTGCACGGGAGGGGGTGGGAGCAGTTCTTC.

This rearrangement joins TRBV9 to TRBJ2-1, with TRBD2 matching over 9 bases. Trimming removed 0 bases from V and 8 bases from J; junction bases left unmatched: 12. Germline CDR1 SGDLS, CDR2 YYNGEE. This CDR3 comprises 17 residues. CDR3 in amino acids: CASSVGLLAGRQDEQFF. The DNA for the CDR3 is TGTGCCAGCAGCGTAGGGTTGCTAGCGGGACGACAGGATGAGCAGTTCTTC. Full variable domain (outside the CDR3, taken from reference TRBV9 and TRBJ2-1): DSGVTQTPKHLITATGQRVTLRCSPRSGDLSVYWYQQSLDQGLQFLIQYYNGEERAKGNILERFSAQQFPDLHSELNLSSLELGDSALYFCASSVGLLAGRQDEQFFGPGTRLTVL.

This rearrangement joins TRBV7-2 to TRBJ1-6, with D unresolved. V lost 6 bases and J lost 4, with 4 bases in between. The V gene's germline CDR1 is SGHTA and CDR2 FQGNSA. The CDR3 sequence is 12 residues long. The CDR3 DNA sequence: TGTGCCAGCAGACGGTATAATTCACCCCTCCACTTT. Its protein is CASRRYNSPLHF.

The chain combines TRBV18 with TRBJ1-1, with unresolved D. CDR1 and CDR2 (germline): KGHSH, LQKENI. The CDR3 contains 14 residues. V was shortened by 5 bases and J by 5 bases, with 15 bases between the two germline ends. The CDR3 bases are TGTGCCAGCTCATTCTCCGGGGTAATGACTGAAGCTTTCTTT. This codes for CASSFSGVMTEAFF.

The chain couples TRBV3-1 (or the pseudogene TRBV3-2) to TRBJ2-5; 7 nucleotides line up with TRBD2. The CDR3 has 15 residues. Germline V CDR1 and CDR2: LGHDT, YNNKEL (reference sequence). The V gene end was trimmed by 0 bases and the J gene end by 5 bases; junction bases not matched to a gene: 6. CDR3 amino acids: CASSQETGGGETQYF. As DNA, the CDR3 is TGTGCCAGCAGCCAAGAAACGGGGGGAGGGGAGACCCAGTACTTC.

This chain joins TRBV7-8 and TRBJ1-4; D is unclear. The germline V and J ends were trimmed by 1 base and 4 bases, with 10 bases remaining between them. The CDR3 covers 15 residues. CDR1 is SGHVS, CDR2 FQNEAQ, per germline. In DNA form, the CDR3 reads TGTGCCAGCAGCTTAGGAACCGCAGTTAATGAAAAACTGTTTTTT. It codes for CASSLGTAVNEKLFF.

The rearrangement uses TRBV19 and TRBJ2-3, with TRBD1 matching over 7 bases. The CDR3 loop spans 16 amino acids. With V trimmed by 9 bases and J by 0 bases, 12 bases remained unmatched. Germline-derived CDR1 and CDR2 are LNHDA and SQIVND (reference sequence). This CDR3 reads CASADRAQGSTDTQYF. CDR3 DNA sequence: TGTGCCAGCGCCGACAGGGCGCAGGGGAGCACAGATACGCAGTATTTT.

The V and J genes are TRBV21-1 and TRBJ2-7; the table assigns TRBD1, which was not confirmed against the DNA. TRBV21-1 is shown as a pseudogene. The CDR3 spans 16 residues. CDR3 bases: TGTGCCAGCAGTAGCAACAGGGACAGGGGGCCCTTCGAGCAGTACTTC. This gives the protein CASSSNRDRGPFEQYF.